This TCR beta chain emerged from a study of cytomegalovirus exposure and HLA in healthy donors (dated by TCRdb to about 2017). In terms of the full investigation: An earlier analysis of roughly 630 of the donors reported approximately 300 Gb of sequence data and some 100 million unique TCR beta sequences from roughly 180 million T cells. An early release that covered approximately 600 HLA-typed donors contained approximately 290 gigabases of sequencing data and 80 million or so unique TCR sequences. Of the approximately 370 genotyped donors, 65% to 90% were placed in the genetic ancestry cluster associated with self-reported Caucasian donors. The study aimed to test whether signatures of past pathogen exposure could be identified by cataloging public T cell receptors. The study used immunosequencing to profile the T cell repertoires of hundreds of subjects and linked those repertoires to cytomegalovirus serostatus. A separate validation cohort of 100 to 150 different subjects was used in addition to the roughly 620-subject first cohort. High-throughput TCR immunosequencing, statistical association of individual TCRs with disease status, and machine learning were combined to predict cytomegalovirus infection status. In a later analysis, previously published TCR beta repertoires from 670 or so donors were re-analyzed and high-resolution HLA genotyping was added so that TCR occurrence patterns could be studied. Rather than drawing on any new phenotypic data, the later analysis identified candidate immune exposures from TCR beta sequences and the way those sequences occurred across donors. An earlier analysis of approximately 580 of the donors used high-throughput TCR beta sequencing to judge whether each TCR beta V gene segment behaved as functional or pseudogenic. Donor age, sex, ethnicity and CMV serostatus were collected together with the repertoire data. A later genetic analysis took genome-wide SNP genotypes for about 55% of the 666 donors and used that subset as a discovery cohort. All discovery cohort repertoires had been generated on a single sequencing platform. Both class I and class II loci were covered by HLA typing, at four-digit resolution. Typing coverage differed by locus: A, B, C, DRB1 and DQB1 were typed in roughly 629-630 donors, DQA1 in about 550, DPA1 in approximately 600, and DPB1 in just under 490. About five DR-DQ haplotypes were treated as single units for association and clustering because of strong linkage in the cohort. On average, roughly 240,000 unique TCR beta nucleotide sequences were sequenced per donor among more than 350 genotyped donors of the cohort, with about 17% of those sequences being non-productive.

The germline V gene provides CDR1 MNHEY and CDR2 SVGAGI. Trimmed from V: 1 base; trimmed from J: 1 base; junction bases lacking a gene match: 6. The CDR3 covers 16 residues, taking in both the cysteine and the phenylalanine. The entry retains the CDR3 DNA only, 48 bases that are in frame from base 1. General conclusions and limits of the study: The cohort was sequenced for TCR beta chains only, and without alpha or paired-chain data the features that could be detected were limited. The presence/absence analyses assumed that sequencing depth was roughly uniform across donors, and that assumption may not be true. A later analysis found that HLA-associated TCR beta chains were more clonally expanded and had lower generation probabilities than equally common non-associated chains. A further reported finding was that TCR beta sequences accurately predicted the HLA-A and HLA-B alleles for most subjects in the first cohort. Specific HLA alleles were associated with roughly 16,000 TCR beta sequences at a false discovery rate of 0.05 in a later analysis. In a later genetic analysis, a missense DCLRE1C variant was associated with V-gene and J-gene trimming of TCR beta chains, and the association was replicated in an independent cohort. A group of highly shared sequence variants was considered likely to be a technical artifact of the sequencing pipeline. The authors suggested that the approach could potentially be extended to other disease states and immunological phenotypes. Linkage disequilibrium might explain the correlated functional status among segregating V segments, but an unknown experimental factor could not be excluded. In vitro tests confirmed that a few of the cytomegalovirus-associated TCR beta chains recognize cytomegalovirus antigens. CMV serostatus was the only immune exposure information available for the cohort. A later analysis found that TCR association rates varied across HLA loci, with DRB1 alleles showing the most associated TCRs and HLA-C alleles the fewest. According to a later analysis, parvovirus B19, influenza, CMV and Epstein-Barr virus appeared linked to several top co-occurrence clusters. Some IMGT-functional V segments, including TRBV6-2 and TRBV6-3, could not be distinguished by the 87-base-pair reads and were therefore excluded. In the study, 150 to 200 TCR beta chains were listed as associated with cytomegalovirus. Compared with the approximately 600-donor mean, donors in an Asian-associated ancestry cluster had fewer N-insertions in productive TCRs, according to a later genetic analysis. Because HLA typing was unavailable for some donors at each locus, only the typed subset was used in association tests. An earlier analysis of several hundred of the donors showed that most TCR beta V segments appeared in productive rearrangements either about 87% or about 30% of the time, which broadly matched IMGT annotations. Because counts were too low, some 17 rarely observed V segments, including chromosome 9 orphons, were left out of the earlier analysis of over 550 of the donors. When HLA alleles, especially DR and DQ, strongly co-occurred, attributing TCR associations to individual alleles was difficult. Most TCR sequences were seen in very few donors, while some public TCRs were found in many individuals. Most CMV-associated TCR beta chains appeared to be HLA-restricted in a later analysis, and the HLA associations seemed to be driven largely by CMV exposure. The classifier was reported to diagnose cytomegalovirus status with high specificity and sensitivity in both the original cohort and the validation cohort.

On this clone: Its cognate antigen has yet to be identified. There are no base qualities to consult, and no much larger clone falls within one base.

Libraries were constructed by the immunoSEQ multiplex PCR assay. For the multiplex PCR, a mixture combining 60 forward primers for TCR Vbeta segments and 13 reverse primers for TCR Jbeta segments was used. The CDR3 region of rearranged TCR beta genes was amplified from genomic DNA by a multiplex PCR assay. The Illumina HiSeq System was used to sequence the amplified TCR beta libraries as 87-base-pair reads. The authors processed their data as follows. Across the 600 to 700 repertoires, a later analysis counted tens of millions of unique TCR beta chains, around 10 million of which were shared by at least two donors. Raw reads were error-corrected and collapsed into unique sequences by a nearest-neighbor algorithm in which closely related sequences were merged to remove PCR and sequencing errors. CDR3 sequences were aligned to IMGT reference sequences to assign V, D and J gene segments. For a sequence to be retained, at least a six-nucleotide match to both a V gene segment and a J gene segment was required. Rearrangements were classified as productive when the CDR3 lacked stop codons and remained in frame with V and J, and all other rearrangements were classified as non-productive. Following IMGT convention, CDR3 was defined as the stretch from the second conserved V-encoded cysteine to the conserved J-encoded phenylalanine. The earlier analysis of roughly 590 of the donors excluded any sequence lacking an unambiguous match to a single V gene segment. In an earlier analysis of approximately 590 of the donors, V segments were called functional above 56.7% productive rearrangements and were called segregating when the between-donor standard deviation exceeded 5%. A statistical classification framework was built to diagnose cytomegalovirus status from the catalog of TCR beta chain sequences. In a later analysis, TCR nucleotide sequences were compared against IMGT/GENE-DB human TR gene sequences so that V and J genes could be assigned. The TCRdist pipeline was used in a later analysis to assign CDR3 sequences and most-parsimonious VDJ recombination scenarios. In a later analysis, each TCR beta chain was defined by its CDR3 amino acid sequence together with its V-gene family, and reads without a unique V-gene family were excluded. To address suspected cross-contamination and a sequencing artifact, a later analysis removed several hundred highly shared, low-generation-probability nucleotide sequences. In a later analysis, a clonal expansion index for each public chain was calculated from normalized within-repertoire ranks of inferred template counts. In a later analysis, generation probabilities were computed using a VDJ recombination model fitted to out-of-frame rearrangements, and the results were checked against IGoR. In a later analysis, hypergeometric tests were used to score TCR-TCR, TCR-HLA and TCR-CMV co-occurrence, with a repertoire-size bias correction applied to TCR pairs. In a later analysis, false discovery rates were estimated by permuting HLA or CMV assignments 20 times. In a later analysis, co-occurring TCRs were grouped with DBSCAN, and TCRdist sequence similarity was added when clustering was performed within HLA-allele-positive subsets. For co-occurrence clustering, repertoires with fewer than 30,000 or more than 120,000 public chains were excluded, along with about five repertoires with anomalous nucleotide sharing. The table was pulled from immuneACCESS by TCRdb, which kept in-frame rearrangements only. Such tables lose some clones; where checked, under half of the loss comes from unresolved V genes, and the rest has no known cause. The V and J calls and clone size are taken from that table; D and trimming were inferred from the DNA. The sample data list approximately 270,000 clones, and 75% to 90% of these were observed just once. The top ten constitute roughly 0.3% of the sample.

The cohort was made up of around 720 healthy bone marrow donors. At the time of sampling, every cohort member was nominally healthy, though immune exposures that went unrecorded were likely present. The donor tested CMV seronegative, placing the donor among the approximately 400 seronegative members of the cohort. A peripheral blood sample was provided by each donor, and peripheral blood mononuclear cells were used for TCR beta sequencing. Genomic DNA was extracted from the blood cell samples with the Qiagen DNeasy Blood Extraction Kit. The specimen was PBMCs. The sequence was obtained from a girl aged 2 to 9 in good health and CMV-seronegative. This chain joins TRBV6-5 to TRBJ2-5; TRBD2 agrees with 7 junctional bases. CDR3 protein: CASSYLGTTRQETQYF. The sequence in DNA is TGTGCCAGCAGTTACTTAGGGACTACGCGCCAAGAGACCCAGTACTTC.